This entry features one T cell receptor (beta chain) sequence. Its antigen remains unidentified. The length of the CDR3 is 16 residues. From germline, CDR1 is SGHVS and CDR2 FQNEAQ. J was trimmed by 4 bases and V by 0 bases; bases with no gene match: 8. This sample was included in a study of neoadjuvant anti-PD-1 for oral cavity cancer. PBMC libraries mostly used roughly 480 ng of input genomic DNA, with six replicates per sample. The data were produced by immunoSEQ multiplex PCR, yet TCRdb's version contains in-frame clones alone and is incomplete. This table has around 60,000 clones, roughly three quarters appearing once. General study results and limits: Non-responders to neoadjuvant nivolumab had significantly more clonal PBMC T cells than responders.

This chain joins TRBV7-8 and TRBJ2-5, with 7 bases that match TRBD1. The sequences come from PBMCs, collected before nivolumab (anti-PD-1) treatment. This clonotype was obtained from a person aged 40 to 85 with oral cavity squamous cell carcinoma. For the CDR3, the DNA is TGTGCCAGCAGCTTAGCATTTGGACAGGTCGGAGAGACCCAGTACTTC. Residues: CASSLAFGQVGETQYF.